The entry that follows covers one T cell receptor (beta chain) sequence. Its antigen is unidentified. These data are taken from a study of T cell responses to AZD1222 COVID-19 vaccine. Whole-study findings and limits: At baseline, seropositivity was found in only five or six AZD1222 recipients. A rise in Spike-specific TCR breadth and depth followed two AZD1222 doses.

The data were produced by immunoSEQ multiplex PCR, yet TCRdb's version contains in-frame clones alone and is incomplete. The sample has about 100,000 clones; around nine tenths are singletons. Trimming cost V 5 bases and J 5 bases, with 12 bases left between them. Germline V gene lookup returns CDR1 SGHTA and CDR2 FQGTGA. The CDR3 runs to 13 residues. The chain recombines TRBV7-3 with TRBJ1-2; D is unclear. The sample consisted of peripheral blood, taken on day 0 of AZD1222 vaccination. The origin of this receptor is an adult in good health. The DNA for the CDR3 is TGTGCCAGCAGCCCGGACCCTACTTATGGCTACACCTTC. Translated: CASSPDPTYGYTF.